The 24 T cell receptor beta chains presented below share a single source sample, sequenced in a study of blood T cell repertoires in COVID-19. The method was immunoSEQ multiplex PCR; TCRdb's version includes in-frame clones alone and lacks a portion of them. Of around 70,000 clones listed, around three quarters are singletons. The sample was peripheral blood. All receptors come from a human donor in a cohort sampled during active COVID-19.

This clone occurred a few times. V gene TRBV11-2 combines with J gene TRBJ1-2, with a tentative D call TRBD1 (5 bases). The CDR3 consists of 15 residues. The V end was cut by 4 bases, the J end by 4 bases, with 16 bases between. CDR1 and CDR2 from the germline V gene are SGHAT and FQNNGV. Here the CDR3 DNA reads TGTGCCAGCAGCTCCGACGTGGACATTTCCTATGGCTACACCTTC. Its translation: CASSSDVDISYGYTF. The full variable domain, its missing parts supplied by reference TRBV11-2 and TRBJ1-2, is EAGVAQSPRYKIIEKRQSVAFWCNPISGHATLYWYQQILGQGPKLLIQFQNNGVVDDSQLPKDRFSAERLKGVDSTLKIQPAKLEDSAVYLCASSSDVDISYGYTFGSGTRLTVV.

On this clone: The conserved phenylalanine or tryptophan normally closing the CDR3 is absent here, so this likely arose from a read error. Because the CDR3's place on the DNA is in doubt, the DNA is left out and the CDR3 is given as listed by TCRdb. The chain carries TRBV9 and TRBJ1-5. CDR1 and CDR2 from the germline V gene are SGDLS and YYNGEE. The CDR3 contains 9 residues when both ends are counted. Here the CDR3 reads CASSVVPPV.

The rearrangement links TRBV7-9 to TRBJ2-3; 8 bases match TRBD2. V trimming: 4 bases; J trimming: 1 base; junction bases outside the gene matches: 7. The germline V gene encodes CDR1 SEHNR and CDR2 FQNEAQ (reference sequence). This CDR3 has 16 amino acids. CDR3 sequence (DNA): TGTGCCAGCAGCTCCGGTACGACTAGCGGCACAGATACGCAGTATTTT. The encoded protein is CASSSGTTSGTDTQYF. The full variable domain, with the rest looked up from reference TRBV7-9 and TRBJ2-3, is DTGVSQNPRHKITKRGQNVTFRCDPISEHNRLYWYRQTLGQGPEFLTYFQNEAQLEKSRLLSDRFSAERPKGSFSTLEIQRTEQGDSAMYLCASSSGTTSGTDTQYFGPGTRLTVL.

The chain combines TRBV5-1 with TRBJ2-5; TRBD2 matches 8 bases. Per germline, CDR1 SGHRS and CDR2 YFSETQ. The CDR3 consists of 15 residues. V shed 4 bases and J 1 base; nucleotides not matched to a gene: 6. CDR3 nucleotides: TGCGCCAGCAGCGGGGCGGGAGGACCCCAAGAGACCCAGTACTTC. Protein sequence: CASSGAGGPQETQYF.

The V call is TRBV9, the J call TRBJ2-7; D may be TRBD2 (6 bases). Germline CDR1 reads SGDLS; CDR2 reads YYNGEE. The CDR3 has 15 residues. Trimming removed 6 bases from V and 3 bases from J, with 19 bases in between. The CDR3 DNA reads TGTGCCAGCACCCAAGCGGAGGGGTCCCACTACGAGCAGTACTTC. Encoded protein: CASTQAEGSHYEQYF. The variable domain in full, completed from reference TRBV9 and TRBJ2-7, reads DSGVTQTPKHLITATGQRVTLRCSPRSGDLSVYWYQQSLDQGLQFLIQYYNGEERAKGNILERFSAQQFPDLHSELNLSSLELGDSALYFCASTQAEGSHYEQYFGPGTRLTVT.

The rearrangement uses TRBV27 and TRBJ1-4, with a possible D match to TRBD1 (5 bases). This CDR3 contains 15 residues. Germline V gene sequence: CDR1 MNHEY, CDR2 SMNVEV (reference sequence). The ends were cut back, 1 base at V and 3 bases at J, with 9 bases in the middle. CDR3 sequence reads: CASSLYTGSNEKLFF. Here the CDR3 DNA reads TGTGCCAGCAGTTTATATACAGGATCTAATGAAAAACTGTTTTTT.

The rearrangement joins TRBV19 to TRBJ2-1; 10 bases agree with TRBD2. V lost 2 bases to trimming and J lost 6 bases; unmatched junction nucleotides: 4. Germline CDR1 reads LNHDA; CDR2 reads SQIVND (reference sequence). The CDR3 contains 15 residues. The CDR3 DNA reads TGTGCCAGTAGTATAACGGGACTAGCGAGCAATGAGCAGTTCTTC. As protein: CASSITGLASNEQFF. Drawing the rest from reference TRBV19 and TRBJ2-1, the complete variable domain is DGGITQSPKYLFRKEGQNVTLSCEQNLNHDAMYWYRQDPGQGLRLIYYSQIVNDFQKGDIAEGYSVSREKKESFPLTVTSAQKNPTAFYLCASSITGLASNEQFFGPGTRLTVL.

This chain uses TRBV28 with TRBJ2-7, with 8 nucleotides matching TRBD1. Trimming cost V 7 bases and J 6 bases; bases outside gene matches: 5. This CDR3 has 12 amino acids. Germline lookup yields CDR1 MDHEN and CDR2 SYDVKM. The CDR3: CASIGQGVEQYF. The DNA of the CDR3 is TGTGCCAGCATAGGACAGGGTGTCGAGCAGTACTTC. Filled out from reference TRBV28 and TRBJ2-7, the complete variable domain reads DVKVTQSSRYLVKRTGEKVFLECVQDMDHENMFWYRQDPGLGLRLIYFSYDVKMKEKGDIPEGYSVSREKKERFSLILESASTNQTSMYLCASIGQGVEQYFGPGTRLTVT.

V gene TRBV5-1 combines with J gene TRBJ2-7; 7 bases are shared with TRBD1. The V segment lost 2 bases and the J segment 7 bases; nucleotides outside the gene matches: 6. CDR3 length equals 13 residues. Germline V gene data show CDR1 as SGHRS and CDR2 as YFSETQ. CDR3 region: CASSFLTGEEQYF. CDR3 coding DNA: TGCGCCAGCAGCTTCCTTACAGGGGAAGAGCAGTACTTC.

This chain joins TRBV12-3 or TRBV12-4 and TRBJ2-7; D remains unclear. Trimming removed 1 base at V and 6 bases at J, with 10 bases between. The CDR3 is made up of 13 amino acids. In DNA, the CDR3 is TGTGCCAGCAGTTTAGTTAGTAGAAGCGAGCAGTACTTC. Protein product: CASSLVSRSEQYF.

The gene calls are TRBV5-8 and TRBJ2-5; TRBD1 is a possible D gene (6 bases). CDR3 length: 14 residues. Deletions cut 4 bases from V and 2 bases from J, with 12 bases between. Germline V gene lookup returns CDR1 SGHTS and CDR2 YDEGEE. The CDR3 reads CASSPGQIQETQYF. The CDR3 nucleotides are TGTGCCAGCAGCCCAGGACAGATACAAGAGACCCAGTACTTC.

The chain is built from TRBV18 and TRBJ1-2, with TRBD1 matching 7 bases. V lost 6 bases and J lost 6; bases outside the gene matches: 13. The germline CDR1 and CDR2 sequences are KGHSH and LQKENI. This CDR3 contains 15 residues. CDR3 residues: CASSTQGGLGDGYTF. In DNA, the CDR3 is TGTGCCAGCTCTACACAAGGGGGCTTGGGAGATGGCTACACCTTC.

This chain uses TRBV18 with TRBJ1-2, with D possibly TRBD1 on 5 matching bases. With 3 bases removed from V and 8 bases from J, the gap between germline ends came to 22 bases. The V gene's germline CDR1 is KGHSH and CDR2 LQKENI. CDR3 size: 16 residues. The CDR3 loop is CASSPGRDRALVGYTF. The CDR3 bases are TGTGCCAGCTCACCCGGGAGGGACCGGGCGCTAGTGGGCTACACCTTC.

The V and J genes are TRBV9 and TRBJ2-3; D is perhaps TRBD1 (5 bases). Germline V gene sequence: CDR1 SGDLS, CDR2 YYNGEE. The V end was cut by 3 bases, the J end by 0 bases, with 5 bases between. There are 13 residues in the CDR3. CDR3 amino acids: CASSEGSTDTQYF. CDR3 in DNA: TGTGCCAGCAGCGAGGGGAGCACAGATACGCAGTATTTT.

The J gene is TRBJ2-1, the V gene TRBV7-9, with D perhaps matching TRBD2 (6 bases). Trimming took 2 bases from V and 3 from J, leaving 14 bases between them. Germline V gives CDR1 SEHNR, CDR2 FQNEAQ (reference sequence). The CDR3 is made up of 16 amino acids. CDR3 in DNA: TGTGCCAGCAGCTTAACGGCGCCCGGGGGCTACAATGAGCAGTTCTTC. It yields the protein CASSLTAPGGYNEQFF. Complete variable domain (other parts from reference TRBV7-9 and TRBJ2-1): DTGVSQNPRHKITKRGQNVTFRCDPISEHNRLYWYRQTLGQGPEFLTYFQNEAQLEKSRLLSDRFSAERPKGSFSTLEIQRTEQGDSAMYLCASSLTAPGGYNEQFFGPGTRLTVL.

This chain links TRBV27 with TRBJ2-4; 9 nucleotides align to TRBD1. The CDR3 has 15 amino acids. V shed 2 bases, J shed 8 bases, and the junction held 7 bases outside the gene matches. Germline V gives CDR1 MNHEY, CDR2 SMNVEV (reference sequence). This chain's CDR3 is CASSLTGTGKHIQYF. In nucleotides, the CDR3 is TGTGCCAGCAGTTTAACTGGGACAGGGAAACACATTCAGTACTTC.

J is TRBJ2-7 and V is TRBV5-1; possible D gene TRBD2, 6 bases. The ends were cut back, 7 bases at V and 2 bases at J, with 19 bases in the middle. The germline CDR1 and CDR2 sequences are SGHRS and YFSETQ. The CDR3 contains 15 residues. The chain's CDR3 is CASSPLAVRTYEQYF. The CDR3 DNA follows: TGCGCCAGCTCCCCCTTAGCGGTGAGGACCTACGAGCAGTACTTC.

This clone came up a few times. The rearrangement uses TRBV28 and TRBJ2-7, with TRBD1 identical over 10 bases. Germline CDR1 reads MDHEN; CDR2 reads SYDVKM. Germline trimming cut 5 bases from V and 3 bases from J; bases unmatched to any gene: 13. The CDR3 is made up of 17 amino acids. The CDR3 region is CASSLHGPGQGIYEQYF. The CDR3 region has the DNA TGTGCCAGCAGTCTCCACGGACCGGGACAGGGGATCTACGAGCAGTACTTC.

The rearrangement uses TRBV18 and TRBJ1-2; the D is unclear. CDR1 KGHSH and CDR2 LQKENI come from the germline V gene. With 4 bases removed from V and 1 base from J, the gap between germline ends came to 7 bases. The length of the CDR3 is 13 residues. The CDR3 bases are TGTGCCAGCTCACAGGGAGTTAACTATGGCTACACCTTC. Translation gives CASSQGVNYGYTF.

This clone showed up just a few times. This chain links TRBV30 with TRBJ1-5; D unclear. CDR1 and CDR2 from the germline V gene are GTSNPN and SVGIG (reference sequence). This CDR3 is built from 17 residues. With 0 bases removed from V and 2 bases from J, the gap between germline ends came to 17 bases. CDR3 DNA sequence: TGTGCCTGGAGTGTACGAGAAGGGCGGGGAGGCAATCAGCCCCAGCATTTT. Translated, it gives CAWSVREGRGGNQPQHF.

The chain joins TRBV7-2 to TRBJ1-1; the D gene is possibly TRBD1 (5 bases). V was cut by 6 bases and J by 1 base, with 12 bases left in between. Germline V gene lookup returns CDR1 SGHTA and CDR2 FQGNSA. This CDR3 comprises 14 residues. The CDR3 coding sequence is TGTGCCAGCAGTTGGGGGGATTCGAACACTGAAGCTTTCTTT. Translated, it gives CASSWGDSNTEAFF. The whole variable domain, remainder taken from reference TRBV7-2 and TRBJ1-1, is GAGVSQSPSNKVTEKGKDVELRCDPISGHTALYWYRQSLGQGLEFLIYFQGNSAPDKSGLPSDRFSAERTGGSVSTLTIQRTQQEDSAVYLCASSWGDSNTEAFFGQGTRLTVV.

This chain joins TRBV5-1 and TRBJ2-7; 7 positions agree with TRBD2. The ends lost 5 bases at V and 2 bases at J; junction bases unmatched: 10. The CDR3 has 15 amino acids. Germline V lookup: CDR1 SGHRS, CDR2 YFSETQ. In DNA, the CDR3 is TGCGCCAGCAGTCTCCGGACTAGTAGCGCCTACGAGCAGTACTTC. Translating it yields CASSLRTSSAYEQYF.

The genes are TRBV24-1 and TRBJ2-1, with D perhaps TRBD1 (8 bases). The V and J ends lost 4 bases and 7 bases respectively, with 16 bases between them. The germline CDR1 and CDR2 sequences are KGHDR and SFDVKD. The CDR3 is 15 amino acids. The CDR3 nucleotides are TGTGCCACCAGTGACCGGAACAGGGGGGGAAATGAGCAGTTCTTC. This translates into CATSDRNRGGNEQFF.

The J gene is TRBJ1-1, the V gene TRBV15; no firm D call. Trimming removed 2 bases at V and 2 bases at J, with 12 bases between. Germline loops: CDR1 LNHNV, CDR2 YYDKDF (reference sequence). This CDR3 comprises 15 residues. The CDR3 DNA is TGTGCCACCAGCAGAAGGAGCGGCGAAAACACTGAAGCTTTCTTT. Encoded protein: CATSRRSGENTEAFF.